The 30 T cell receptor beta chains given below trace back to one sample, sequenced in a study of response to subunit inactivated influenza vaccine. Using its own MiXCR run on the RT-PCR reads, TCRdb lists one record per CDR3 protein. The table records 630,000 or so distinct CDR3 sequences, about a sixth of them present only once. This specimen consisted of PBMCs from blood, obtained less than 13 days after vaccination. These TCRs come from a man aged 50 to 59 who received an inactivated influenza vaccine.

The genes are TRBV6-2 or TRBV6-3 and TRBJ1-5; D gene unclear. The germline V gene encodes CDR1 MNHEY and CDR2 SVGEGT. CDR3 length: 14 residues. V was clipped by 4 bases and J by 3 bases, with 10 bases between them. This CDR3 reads CASSSRIANQPQHF. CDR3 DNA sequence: TGTGCCAGCAGTTCCAGGATCGCCAATCAGCCCCAGCATTTT.

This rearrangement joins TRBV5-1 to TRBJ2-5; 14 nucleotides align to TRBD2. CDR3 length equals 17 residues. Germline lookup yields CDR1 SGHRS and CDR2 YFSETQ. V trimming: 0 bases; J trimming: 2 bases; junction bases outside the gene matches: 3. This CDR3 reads CASSLGLAGGRQETQYF. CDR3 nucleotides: TGCGCCAGCAGCTTGGGACTAGCGGGAGGGAGGCAAGAGACCCAGTACTTC.

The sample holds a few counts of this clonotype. The CDR3 spells CASSEDLTRFGGYTF. In DNA, the CDR3 is TGTGCCAGCAGTGAAGACCTCACCCGCTTTGGGGGCTACACCTTC. This chain uses TRBV6-1 with TRBJ1-2; D gene unclear. Germline CDR1 reads MNHNS; CDR2 reads SASEGT. The CDR3 is 15 residues long. Trimming removed 1 base at V and 8 bases at J, with 17 bases between.

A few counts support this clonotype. In nucleotides, the CDR3 is TGTGCCACGAAGACTCGTCAGAGCTCCTACGAGCAGTACTTC. Its protein product is CATKTRQSSYEQYF. This rearrangement joins TRBV10-3 to TRBJ2-7, with D hard to call. Trimming pared 10 bases from V and 0 bases from J, leaving 16 bases between. CDR1 is ENHRY, CDR2 SYGVKD, per germline. CDR3 length: 14 residues.

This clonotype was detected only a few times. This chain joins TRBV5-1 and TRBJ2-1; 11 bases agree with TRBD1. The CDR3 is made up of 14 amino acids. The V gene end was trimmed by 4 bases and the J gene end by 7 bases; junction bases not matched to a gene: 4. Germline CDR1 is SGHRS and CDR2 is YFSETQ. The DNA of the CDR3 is TGCGCCAGCAGCACGGGACAGGGGGTGAATGAGCAGTTCTTC. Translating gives CASSTGQGVNEQFF.

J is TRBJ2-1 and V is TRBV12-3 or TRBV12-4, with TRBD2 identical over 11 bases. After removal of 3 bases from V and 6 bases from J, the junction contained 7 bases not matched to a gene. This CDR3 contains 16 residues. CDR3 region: CASSLSGLAGRNEQFF. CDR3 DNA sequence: TGTGCCAGCAGTTTGTCAGGACTAGCGGGTCGCAATGAGCAGTTCTTC.

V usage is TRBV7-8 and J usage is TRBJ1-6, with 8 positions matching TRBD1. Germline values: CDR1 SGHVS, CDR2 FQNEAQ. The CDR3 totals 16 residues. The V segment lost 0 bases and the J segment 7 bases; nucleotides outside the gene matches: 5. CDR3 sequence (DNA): TGTGCCAGCAGCTTAGCATACGGACAGGGAAATTCACCCCTCCACTTT. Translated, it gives CASSLAYGQGNSPLHF.

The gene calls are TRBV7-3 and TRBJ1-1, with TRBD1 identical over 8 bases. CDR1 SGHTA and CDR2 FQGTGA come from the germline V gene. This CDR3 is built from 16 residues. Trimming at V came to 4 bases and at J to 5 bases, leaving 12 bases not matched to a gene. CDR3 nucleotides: TGTGCCAGCAGCTCCTTACCGGGACAGGAGGGTACTGAAGCTTTCTTT. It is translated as CASSSLPGQEGTEAFF.

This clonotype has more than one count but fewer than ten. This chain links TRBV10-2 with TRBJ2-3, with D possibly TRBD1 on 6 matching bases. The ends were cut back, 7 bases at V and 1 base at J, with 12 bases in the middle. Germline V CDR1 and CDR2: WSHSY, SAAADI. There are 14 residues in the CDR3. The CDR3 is CASTVGAGTDTQYF. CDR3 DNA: TGCGCCAGCACCGTGGGGGCAGGCACAGATACGCAGTATTTT.

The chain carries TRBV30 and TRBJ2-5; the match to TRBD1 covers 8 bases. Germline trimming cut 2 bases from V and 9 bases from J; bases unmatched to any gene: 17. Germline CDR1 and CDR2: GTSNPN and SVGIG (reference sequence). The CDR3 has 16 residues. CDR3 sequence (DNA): TGTGCCTGGAGTCGCCTAATGGACAGGGCCCTGATGGCCCAGTACTTC. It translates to CAWSRLMDRALMAQYF.

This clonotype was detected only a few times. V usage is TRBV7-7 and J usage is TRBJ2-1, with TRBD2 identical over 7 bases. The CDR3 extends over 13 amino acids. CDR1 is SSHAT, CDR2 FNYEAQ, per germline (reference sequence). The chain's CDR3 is CASALGLLDEQFF. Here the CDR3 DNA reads TGTGCTAGCGCCCTGGGACTATTGGATGAGCAGTTCTTC. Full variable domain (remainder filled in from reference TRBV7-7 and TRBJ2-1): GAGVSQSPRYKVTKRGQDVTLRCDPISSHATLYWYQQALGQGPEFLTYFNYEAQPDKSGLPSDRFSAERPEGSISTLTIQRTEQRDSAMYRCASALGLLDEQFFGPGTRLTVL.

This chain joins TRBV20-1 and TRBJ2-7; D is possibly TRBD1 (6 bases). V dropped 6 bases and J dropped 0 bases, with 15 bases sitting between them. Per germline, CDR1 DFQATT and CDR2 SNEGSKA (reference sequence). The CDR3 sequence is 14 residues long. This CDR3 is CSATLGTTSYEQYF. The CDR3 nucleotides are TGCAGTGCCACCCTAGGGACAACCTCCTACGAGCAGTACTTC.

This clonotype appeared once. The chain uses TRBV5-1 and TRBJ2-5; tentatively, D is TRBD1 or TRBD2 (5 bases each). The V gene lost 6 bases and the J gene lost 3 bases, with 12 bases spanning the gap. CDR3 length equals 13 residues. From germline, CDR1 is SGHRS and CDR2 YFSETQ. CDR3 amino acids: CASTGTAEETQYF. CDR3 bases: TGCGCCAGCACCGGGACGGCCGAAGAGACCCAGTACTTC.

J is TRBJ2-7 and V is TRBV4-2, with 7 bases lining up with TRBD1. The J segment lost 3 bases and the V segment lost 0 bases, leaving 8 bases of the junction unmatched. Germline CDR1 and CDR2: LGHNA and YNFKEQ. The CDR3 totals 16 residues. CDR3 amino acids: CASSQDGGQQLYEQYF. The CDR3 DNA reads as TGTGCCAGCAGCCAAGATGGGGGACAGCAACTCTACGAGCAGTACTTC.

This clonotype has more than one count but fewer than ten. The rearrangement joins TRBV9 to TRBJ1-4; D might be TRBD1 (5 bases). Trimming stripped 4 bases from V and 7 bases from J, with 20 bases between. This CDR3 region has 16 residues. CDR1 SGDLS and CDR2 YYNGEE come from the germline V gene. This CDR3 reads CASSPGPGQRLEKLFF. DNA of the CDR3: TGTGCCAGCAGCCCCGGACCAGGACAACGACTTGAAAAACTGTTTTTT.

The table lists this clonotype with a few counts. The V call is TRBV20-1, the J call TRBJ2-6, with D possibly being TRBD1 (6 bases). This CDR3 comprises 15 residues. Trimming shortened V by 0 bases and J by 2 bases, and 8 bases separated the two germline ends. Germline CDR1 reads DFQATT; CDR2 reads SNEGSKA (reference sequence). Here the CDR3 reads CSAREGTTGANVLTF. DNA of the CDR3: TGCAGTGCTAGAGAAGGGACAACTGGGGCCAACGTCCTGACTTTC.

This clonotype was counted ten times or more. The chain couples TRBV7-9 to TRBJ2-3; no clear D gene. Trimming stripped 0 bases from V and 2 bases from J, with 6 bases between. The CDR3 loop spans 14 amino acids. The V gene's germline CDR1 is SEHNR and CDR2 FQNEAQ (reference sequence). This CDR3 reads CASSLAYTTDTQYF. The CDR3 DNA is TGTGCCAGCAGCTTAGCGTACACCACAGATACGCAGTATTTT.

DNA for the CDR3: TGCAGTGCTTTGGACCGCCGCGCCTACGAGCAGTACTTC. Translation: CSALDRRAYEQYF. V is TRBV20-1 and J is TRBJ2-7; D is ambiguous. Germline lookup yields CDR1 DFQATT and CDR2 SNEGSKA (reference sequence). The CDR3 contains 13 residues. Trimming pared 5 bases from V and 2 bases from J, leaving 13 bases between.

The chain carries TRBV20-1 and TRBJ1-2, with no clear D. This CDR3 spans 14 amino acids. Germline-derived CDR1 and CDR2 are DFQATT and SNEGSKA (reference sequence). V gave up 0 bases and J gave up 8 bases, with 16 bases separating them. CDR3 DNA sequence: TGCAGTGCTAGAGATTTTGCGGGCCCTTTGGGCTACACCTTC. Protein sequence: CSARDFAGPLGYTF.

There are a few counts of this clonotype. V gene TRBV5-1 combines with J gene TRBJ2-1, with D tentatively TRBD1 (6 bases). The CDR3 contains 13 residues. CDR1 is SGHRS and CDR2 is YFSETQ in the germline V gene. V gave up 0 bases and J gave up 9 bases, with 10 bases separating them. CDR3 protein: CASSLARGGEQFF. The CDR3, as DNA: TGCGCCAGCAGCTTGGCCCGAGGGGGTGAGCAGTTCTTC.

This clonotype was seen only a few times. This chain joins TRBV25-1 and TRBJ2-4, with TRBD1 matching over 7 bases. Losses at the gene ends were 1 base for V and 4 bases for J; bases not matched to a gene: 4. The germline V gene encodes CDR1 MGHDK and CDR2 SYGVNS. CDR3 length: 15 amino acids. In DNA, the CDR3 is TGTGCCAGCAGTGAATTCGTGACAGGGAAAAACATTCAGTACTTC. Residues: CASSEFVTGKNIQYF. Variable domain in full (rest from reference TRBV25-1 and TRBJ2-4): EADIYQTPRYLVIGTGKKITLECSQTMGHDKMYWYQQDPGMELHLIHYSYGVNSTEKGDLSSESTVSRIRTEHFPLTLESARPSHTSQYLCASSEFVTGKNIQYFGAGTRLSVL.

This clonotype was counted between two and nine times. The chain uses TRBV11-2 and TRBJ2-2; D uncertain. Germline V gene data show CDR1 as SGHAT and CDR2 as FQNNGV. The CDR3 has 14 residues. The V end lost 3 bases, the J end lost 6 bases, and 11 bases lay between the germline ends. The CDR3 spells CASSFSDGSGELFF. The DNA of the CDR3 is TGTGCCAGCAGCTTTTCCGACGGGTCCGGGGAGCTGTTTTTT.

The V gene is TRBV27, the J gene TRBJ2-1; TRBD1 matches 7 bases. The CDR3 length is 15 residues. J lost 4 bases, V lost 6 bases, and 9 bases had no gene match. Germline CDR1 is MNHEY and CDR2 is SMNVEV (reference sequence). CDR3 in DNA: TGTGCCAGCAGACGAACGGGACAGTCATACAATGAGCAGTTCTTC. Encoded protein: CASRRTGQSYNEQFF.

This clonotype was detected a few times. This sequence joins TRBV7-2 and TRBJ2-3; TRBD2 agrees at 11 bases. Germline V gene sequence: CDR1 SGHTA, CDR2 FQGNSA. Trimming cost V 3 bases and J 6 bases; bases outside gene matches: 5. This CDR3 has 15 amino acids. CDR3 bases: TGTGCCAGCAGCTTCCTAGCGGGAGGATTGGATACGCAGTATTTT. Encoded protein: CASSFLAGGLDTQYF.

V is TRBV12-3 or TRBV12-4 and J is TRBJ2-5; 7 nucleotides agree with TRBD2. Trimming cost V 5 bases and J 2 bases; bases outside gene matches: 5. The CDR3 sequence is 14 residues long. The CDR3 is CASSPAGVQETQYF. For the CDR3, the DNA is TGTGCCAGCAGTCCCGCGGGGGTACAAGAGACCCAGTACTTC.

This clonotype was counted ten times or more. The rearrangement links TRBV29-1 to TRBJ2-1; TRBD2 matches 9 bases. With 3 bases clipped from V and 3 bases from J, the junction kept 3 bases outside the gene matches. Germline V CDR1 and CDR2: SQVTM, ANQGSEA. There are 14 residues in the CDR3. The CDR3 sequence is CSVDGTSYYNEQFF. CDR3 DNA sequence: TGCAGCGTTGATGGGACTAGCTACTACAATGAGCAGTTCTTC.

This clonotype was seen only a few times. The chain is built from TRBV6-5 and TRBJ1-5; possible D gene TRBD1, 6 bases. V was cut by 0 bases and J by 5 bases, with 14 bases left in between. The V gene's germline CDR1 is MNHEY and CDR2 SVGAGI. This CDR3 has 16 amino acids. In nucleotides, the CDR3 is TGTGCCAGCAGTTACTCCCGGGGGGCGAGGGATCAGCCCCAGCATTTT. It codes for CASSYSRGARDQPQHF.

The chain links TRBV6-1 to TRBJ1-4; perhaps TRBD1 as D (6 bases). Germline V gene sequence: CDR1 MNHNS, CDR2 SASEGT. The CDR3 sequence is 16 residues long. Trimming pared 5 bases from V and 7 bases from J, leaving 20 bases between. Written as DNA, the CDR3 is TGTGCCAGCAGTCTCCGTCGGTGGGGGGCAAGTGAAAAACTGTTTTTT. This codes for CASSLRRWGASEKLFF.

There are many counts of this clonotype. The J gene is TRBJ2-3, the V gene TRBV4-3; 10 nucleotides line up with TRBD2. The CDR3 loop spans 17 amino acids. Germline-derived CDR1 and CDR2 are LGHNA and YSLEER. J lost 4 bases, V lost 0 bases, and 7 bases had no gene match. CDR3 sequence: CASSQDLGLAGADTQYF. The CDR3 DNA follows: TGCGCCAGCAGCCAAGATTTGGGCCTAGCGGGGGCAGATACGCAGTATTTT.

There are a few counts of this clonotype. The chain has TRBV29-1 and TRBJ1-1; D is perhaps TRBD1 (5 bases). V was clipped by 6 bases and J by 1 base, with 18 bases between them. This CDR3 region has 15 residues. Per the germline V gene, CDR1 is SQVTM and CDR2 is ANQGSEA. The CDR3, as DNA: TGCAGCGTGCGAACCGGGGCCGCTGGGAACACTGAAGCTTTCTTT. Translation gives CSVRTGAAGNTEAFF.